Detailed here is one TCR beta chain. Its antigen remains unidentified. This sample is part of a study of T cell responses to AZD1222 COVID-19 vaccine. Study-wide background: Second-dose timings of about 4 or about 12 weeks were pooled.

Germline V lookup: CDR1 ENHRY, CDR2 SYGVKD. Between the trimmed V and J ends, which lost 0 bases and 6 bases, there was a span of 14 bases. This CDR3 contains 15 residues. Broader study findings: Along spike, vaccine-associated CD4 TCRs were found throughout, with dominance at 160-218 and 743-854. Spike-specific TCR breadth and depth both grew after two AZD1222 doses.

Measured with immunoSEQ multiplex PCR; TCRdb has only the in-frame clones, and not every one. Of some 150,000 clones listed, more than 80% were seen once; the top ten hold about 3.9%. Sequenced material: peripheral blood, taken on day 0 of AZD1222 vaccination. This chain connects TRBV10-3 to TRBJ1-1; no clear D. This clonotype was obtained from an adult in good health. The CDR3 coding sequence is TGTGCCATCAGTGAGTCCCCGATGGATTTACCTGAAGCTTTCTTT. Translated: CAISESPMDLPEAFF.